The rows below give T cell receptor beta chains drawn from one sample of a study of cytomegalovirus exposure and HLA in healthy donors. Sequencing used immunoSEQ multiplex PCR; TCRdb keeps in-frame clones, though not all of them. The sample contains around 140,000 clones, approximately 86% of which appear only once. The specimen was PBMCs. These TCRs come from a woman aged 40 to 55 in good health and CMV-seronegative. Each CDR3 is given with its conserved first and last residue. D genes are given only for firm matches. Size values are once, few and many counts, or a class for expanded clones, and some rows have none.

v_gene	abundance	j_gene	d_gene	CDR3nt	CDR3aa
TRBV5-8	.	TRBJ1-4	.	TGTGCCAGCAGCTTGGGTTCTGCAACTAATGAAAAACTGTTTTTT	CASSLGSATNEKLFF
TRBV2	.	TRBJ2-5	TRBD2	TGTGCCAGCGAGCGGGAGATAGCGAAGGAGACCCAGTACTTC	CASEREIAKETQYF
TRBV27	once	TRBJ2-7	TRBD2	TGTGCCAGCAGTCCCAGCGGGGCGAGGGGAGAGCAGTACTTC	CASSPSGARGEQYF
TRBV2	.	TRBJ1-2	.	TGTGCCAGCAGTGAGGTCCTAGGGGACTATGGCTACACCTTC	CASSEVLGDYGYTF
TRBV27	.	TRBJ1-2	.	TGTGCCAGCAGTTCGGGACTTTTCCCGTATGGCTACACCTTC	CASSSGLFPYGYTF
TRBV4-1	.	TRBJ2-2	TRBD2	TGCGCCAGCAGCCAACTCACTAGCGGGAGAGGAGACACCGGGGAGCTGTTTTTT	CASSQLTSGRGDTGELFF
TRBV4-2	.	TRBJ1-2	.	TGTGCCAGCAGCCAAGTGGGGGCGAGGCCAGGGAATGGCTACACCTTC	CASSQVGARPGNGYTF
TRBV5-1	.	TRBJ2-2	TRBD2	TGCGCCAGCAGACCAAGCGGGGTCACCGGGGAGCTGTTTTTT	CASRPSGVTGELFF
TRBV5-8	.	TRBJ2-3	.	TGTGCCAGCAGTAAAAATCCTTCAGATACGCAGTATTTT	CASSKNPSDTQYF
TRBV19	.	TRBJ2-2	.	TGTGCCAGAGGAGGTCTTACCGGGGAGCTGTTTTTT	CARGGLTGELFF
TRBV30	.	TRBJ2-3	.	TGTGCCTGGAGTGTATCGACAGATACGCAGTATTTT	CAWSVSTDTQYF
TRBV5-1	.	TRBJ2-3	TRBD2	TGCGCCAGCAGTTTAACGGGAGGGCCGGGAGATACGCAGTATTTT	CASSLTGGPGDTQYF
TRBV7-9	.	TRBJ2-1	TRBD1	TGTGCCAGCAGCTTGGACAGGGGCGCCTACAATGAGCAGTTCTTC	CASSLDRGAYNEQFF
TRBV4-1	.	TRBJ2-7	.	TGCGCCAGCAGCCCCAACAGGGAAGGCCGCTACGAGCAGTACTTC	CASSPNREGRYEQYF
TRBV5-5	.	TRBJ1-3	.	TGTGCCAGCAGCTTGGATGCTTCAGGAATCTCTGGAAACACCATATATTTT	CASSLDASGISGNTIYF
TRBV6-1	few	TRBJ2-2	.	TGTGCCACTCTAGAAACCGGGGAGCTGTTTTTT	CATLETGELFF
TRBV5-6	.	TRBJ2-1	TRBD2	TGTGCCAGCAGCCTCCCGGGACTAGCGGGGAATGAGCAGTTCTTC	CASSLPGLAGNEQFF
TRBV7-9	.	TRBJ2-7	TRBD1	TGTGCCAGCAGCCCCGCCGGGACAGGGCTCGAGCAGTACTTC	CASSPAGTGLEQYF
TRBV29-1	.	TRBJ2-7	.	TGCAGCGTTGAAGGTGCGGGACAGCCCTACGAGCAGTACTTC	CSVEGAGQPYEQYF
TRBV7-8	.	TRBJ1-2	.	TGTGCCAGCAGCTTAGGCCTCCAGGGGATTAACTATGGCTACACCTTC	CASSLGLQGINYGYTF
TRBV5-6	.	TRBJ2-1	.	TGTGCCAGCAGCTGGCGACCCGAGGGTGAGCAGTTCTTC	CASSWRPEGEQFF
TRBV7-2	.	TRBJ2-3	TRBD2	TGTGCCAGCAGCGGTAGCGGGGGGGTCTGGGATACGCAGTATTTT	CASSGSGGVWDTQYF
TRBV5-1	.	TRBJ2-3	.	TGCGCCAGCAGCTTGTCTGCGCAGACTAGCACAGATACGCAGTATTTT	CASSLSAQTSTDTQYF
TRBV7-3	.	TRBJ2-7	.	TGTGCCAGCAGCCCCCCTTCTAACCCCCGCAAGGGGATGTCCGAGCAGTACTTC	CASSPPSNPRKGMSEQYF
TRBV5-5	.	TRBJ2-7	TRBD2	TGTGCCAGCAGCTTGGAGACTAGCGGGTCCTACGAGCAGTACTTC	CASSLETSGSYEQYF
TRBV28	.	TRBJ2-7	TRBD1	TGTGCCAGCACTCTCGGACAGGGACGGAACGAGCAGTACTTC	CASTLGQGRNEQYF
TRBV30	.	TRBJ2-2	TRBD2	TGTGCCTGGAGGGGACTAGCGGCCGGGGAGCTGTTTTTT	CAWRGLAAGELFF
TRBV7-3	.	TRBJ2-1	.	TGTGCCAGCAGCTTAAGAGGGGGAGCGCCGAGCTCCTACAATGAGCAGTTCTTC	CASSLRGGAPSSYNEQFF
TRBV6-1	.	TRBJ2-1	.	TGTGCCAGCATTTTTTGGAGCGGAAACAATGAGCAGTTCTTC	CASIFWSGNNEQFF
TRBV30	.	TRBJ2-5	TRBD2	TGTGCCTGGAGTAGAGGACTAGCTACACAAGAGACCCAGTACTTC	CAWSRGLATQETQYF
TRBV7-9	.	TRBJ2-7	.	TGTGCCAGCAGCTTAGTAAGCGGCTTCAGCTCGTACGAGCAGTACTTC	CASSLVSGFSSYEQYF
TRBV6-5	.	TRBJ1-3	.	TGTGCCAGCAGTTACAACAGGGCTGGGGACACCATATATTTT	CASSYNRAGDTIYF
TRBV5-6	.	TRBJ1-2	TRBD1	TGTGCCAGCAGCCCTAGGGCAGGGGGCTCTAACTATGGCTACACCTTC	CASSPRAGGSNYGYTF
TRBV9	once	TRBJ2-5	TRBD2	TGTGCCAGCAGCGTAGGCGGGAGTCGGGAGACCCAGTACTTC	CASSVGGSRETQYF
TRBV10-3	.	TRBJ2-2	.	TGTGCCATTTCGGACTTCCCGAACACCGGGGAGCTGTTTTTT	CAISDFPNTGELFF
TRBV6-5	.	TRBJ2-1	TRBD1	TGTGCCAGCAGCGGGACAGGGTTTGAGCAGTTCTTC	CASSGTGFEQFF
TRBV6-4	.	TRBJ2-3	.	TGTGCCAGCAGTGAAGGACACTCAGATACGCAGTATTTT	CASSEGHSDTQYF
TRBV11-3	once	TRBJ2-7	TRBD1	TGTGCCAGCAGCCAAACCCTCACAGGGGGCGACGAGCAGTACTTC	CASSQTLTGGDEQYF
TRBV6-1	.	TRBJ1-1	.	TGTGCCAGCACAGAATCGAGACAGATGAACACTGAAGCTTTCTTT	CASTESRQMNTEAFF
TRBV30	.	TRBJ2-3	.	TGTGCCCGTGGTCTATCACGAGGGATAGATACGCAGTATTTT	CARGLSRGIDTQYF
TRBV9	.	TRBJ2-1	TRBD2	TGTGCCAGCAGCGTAGGCGGCGGGAGGGCCGCGGATGAGCAGTTCTTC	CASSVGGGRAADEQFF
TRBV5-1	once	TRBJ2-5	TRBD1	TGCGCCAGCAGCCCCCAACAGGGGGAAGGGACCCAGTACTTC	CASSPQQGEGTQYF
TRBV27	.	TRBJ2-2	TRBD2	TGTGCCAGCAGTTTACGTAGCCGGGACTACAACACCGGGGAGCTGTTTTTT	CASSLRSRDYNTGELFF
TRBV19	.	TRBJ1-5	.	TGTGCCAGTAGTAGGGGCAGGGCAAACAATCAGCCCCAGCATTTT	CASSRGRANNQPQHF
TRBV18	.	TRBJ2-2	.	TGTGCCAGCTCACCAGTAGTCGGGAGTGACACCGGGGAGCTGTTTTTT	CASSPVVGSDTGELFF
TRBV11-3	.	TRBJ1-1	.	TGTGCCAGCAGCTTATATCCGAACACTGAAGCTTTCTTT	CASSLYPNTEAFF
TRBV6-5	.	TRBJ1-6	.	TGTGCCAGCAGTTTCGTCACGGGTTCACTCCACTTT	CASSFVTGSLHF
TRBV2	.	TRBJ1-5	.	TGTGCCAGCAGTGAGAGTTTAGGGGGATATCAGCCCCAGCATTTT	CASSESLGGYQPQHF
TRBV30	.	TRBJ2-1	.	TGTGCCTGGAGTGTCTCCCGGGACATCTCCTACAATGAGCAGTTCTTC	CAWSVSRDISYNEQFF
TRBV6-5	.	TRBJ2-1	TRBD2	TGTGCCAGCAGAACCCGGGGGGGTCCCTACAATGAGCAGTTCTTC	CASRTRGGPYNEQFF
TRBV27	.	TRBJ2-7	TRBD1	TGTGCCAGCAGTTTATTCGCAGGGGGCGCCGAGCAGTACTTC	CASSLFAGGAEQYF
TRBV7-2	.	TRBJ2-3	.	TGTGCCAGCAGCCCCCCGGGTTTGCGGGAACGCACAGATACGCAGTATTTT	CASSPPGLRERTDTQYF
TRBV5-8	.	TRBJ1-5	.	TGTGCCAGCAGCTTTTTAGGGGCTTATAGCAATCAGCCCCAGCATTTT	CASSFLGAYSNQPQHF
TRBV10-3	once	TRBJ2-1	TRBD2	TGTGCCATCAGTGAGCGGAGCGGGAGGGCCATGTGGTTCTTC	CAISERSGRAMWFF